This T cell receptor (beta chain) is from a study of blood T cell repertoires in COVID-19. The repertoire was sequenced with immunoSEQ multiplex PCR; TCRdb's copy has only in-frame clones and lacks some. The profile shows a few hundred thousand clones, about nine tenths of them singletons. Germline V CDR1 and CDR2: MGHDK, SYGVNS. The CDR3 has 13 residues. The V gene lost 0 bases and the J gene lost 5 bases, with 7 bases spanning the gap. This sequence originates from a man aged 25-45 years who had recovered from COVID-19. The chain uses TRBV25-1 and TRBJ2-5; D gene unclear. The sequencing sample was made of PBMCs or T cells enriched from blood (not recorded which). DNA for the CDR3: TGTGCCAGCAGTGAATACGGCAGGGAGACCCAGTACTTC. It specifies CASSEYGRETQYF.